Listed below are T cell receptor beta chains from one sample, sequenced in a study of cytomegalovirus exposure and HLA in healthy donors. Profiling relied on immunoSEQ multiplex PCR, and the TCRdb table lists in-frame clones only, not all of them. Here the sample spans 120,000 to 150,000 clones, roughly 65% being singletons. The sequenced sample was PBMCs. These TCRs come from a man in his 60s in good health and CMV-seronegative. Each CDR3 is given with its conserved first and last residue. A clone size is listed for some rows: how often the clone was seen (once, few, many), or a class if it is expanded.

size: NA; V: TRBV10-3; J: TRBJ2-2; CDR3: CAISESFEGDTGELFF
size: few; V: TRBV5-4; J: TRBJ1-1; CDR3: CASSREGGSTEAFF
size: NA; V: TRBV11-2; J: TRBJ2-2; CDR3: CASSSQGILGELFF
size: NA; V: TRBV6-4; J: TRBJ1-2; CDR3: CASRPQVHNYGYTF
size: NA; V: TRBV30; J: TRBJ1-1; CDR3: CAWNAGTLTGVAFF
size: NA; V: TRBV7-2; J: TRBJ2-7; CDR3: CASSLSPSGRAYEQYF
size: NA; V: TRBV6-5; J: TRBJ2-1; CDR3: CASTERGPGNEQFF
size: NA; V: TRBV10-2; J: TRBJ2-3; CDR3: CASSVFPGSSTDTQYF
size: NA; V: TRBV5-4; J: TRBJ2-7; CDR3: CASSPGGRAFEQYF
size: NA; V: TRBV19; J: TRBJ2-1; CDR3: CASSIDPGLAVSYNEQFF
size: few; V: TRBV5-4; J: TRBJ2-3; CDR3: CASSLVAGGSTDTQYF
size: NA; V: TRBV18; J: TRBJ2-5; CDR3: CASSGETQYF
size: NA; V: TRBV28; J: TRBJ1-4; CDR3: CASSLSGGEKLFF
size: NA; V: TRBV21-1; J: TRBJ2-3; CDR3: CASSKGPSYSTDTQYF
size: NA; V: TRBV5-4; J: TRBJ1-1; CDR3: CASSLDRNTEAFF
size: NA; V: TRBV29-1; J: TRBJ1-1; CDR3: CSVDGGMNTEAFF